The clone carrying this T cell receptor beta chain was detected once. There are 17 residues in the CDR3. Germline CDR1 is SGHKS and CDR2 is YYEKEE (reference sequence). The ends were cut back, 3 bases at V and 2 bases at J, with 21 bases in the middle. These data come from a study of OX40 agonist ivuxolimab in advanced cancers. Clones were sequenced by immunoSEQ multiplex PCR, and TCRdb holds only the in-frame ones, with some missing. The repertoire holds approximately 38,000 clones, with roughly 80% as singletons. Autoimmune disease history or systemic immunosuppression disqualified patients. This clonotype originated in an adult with an advanced solid tumor such as melanoma, head and neck, liver or kidney cancer. The sample in question was CD4+ or CD8+ T cells sorted from blood, obtained in a trial of the OX40 agonist ivuxolimab. The chain employs TRBV5-5 and TRBJ2-7; D may be TRBD2 (6 bases). The CDR3 protein is CASSSAAVSGVAYEQYF. As DNA, the CDR3 is TGTGCCAGCAGCTCGGCGGCCGTATCGGGAGTAGCCTACGAGCAGTACTTC.